The rows below give T cell receptor beta chains drawn from one sample of a study. TCRdb re-analysed the 5' RACE reads in MiXCR, keeping a single row per CDR3 protein. The data hold 45,000 to 70,000 distinct CDR3 sequences, with roughly 28% observed a single time. The sequenced sample was tumor-infiltrating memory CD4+ T cells sorted from the breast tumor. The source is a female donor with breast cancer. Each CDR3 is given with its conserved first and last residue. D genes are given only for firm matches. The size of a clone is reported for some rows only, either as once, few or many, or as a class for expanded clones.

NA,TRBJ2-7,few,TRBV6-5,TGTGCCAGCAGTACACCCGGGAGATCCTACGAGCAGTACTTC,CASSTPGRSYEQYF
NA,TRBJ2-1,many,TRBV4-1,TGCGCCAGCAGCCAAGAACCCAGGGCGCAGGAGCAGTTCTTC,CASSQEPRAQEQFF
NA,TRBJ1-6,few,TRBV4-3,TGCGCCAGCAGCCAAGGTATAGGGGAACGATCACCCCTCCACTTT,CASSQGIGERSPLHF
NA,TRBJ1-1,NA,TRBV20-1,TGCAGTGCAGGGGGGAACACTGAAGCTTGCTTT,CSAGGNTEACF
NA,TRBJ1-3,few,TRBV10-3,TGTGCCATCAGTGATAGGGGCGCTGGAAACACCATATATTTT,CAISDRGAGNTIYF
NA,TRBJ1-1,once,TRBV7-2,TGTGCCAGCAGCACTCAGATTGGGGGGAACACTGAAGCTTTCTTT,CASSTQIGGNTEAFF
NA,TRBJ2-5,few,TRBV5-1,TGCGCCAGCGCAAGCGAGGGGACCCAGTACTTC,CASASEGTQYF
NA,TRBJ2-5,NA,TRBV10-3,TGTGCCATCAGTGAGTCCCTGGGAGACCAAGAGACCCAGTACTTC,CAISESLGDQETQYF
NA,TRBJ1-5,NA,TRBV20-1,TGCAGTGCTTCACAGGATCAGCCCCAGCATTTT,CSASQDQPQHF
TRBD1,TRBJ1-2,many,TRBV4-3,TGCGCCAGCAGCCATGTAAGAGGGACAGGGGGAGGCTACACCTTC,CASSHVRGTGGGYTF
NA,TRBJ1-1,few,TRBV7-2,TGTGCCAGCAGCGAGTACAGGGAAGGAGCTTTCTTT,CASSEYREGAFF
TRBD1,TRBJ1-1,few,TRBV6-1,TGTGCCAGCAGTGAAATAGGGACAGATGAAACTGAAGCTTTCTTT,CASSEIGTDETEAFF